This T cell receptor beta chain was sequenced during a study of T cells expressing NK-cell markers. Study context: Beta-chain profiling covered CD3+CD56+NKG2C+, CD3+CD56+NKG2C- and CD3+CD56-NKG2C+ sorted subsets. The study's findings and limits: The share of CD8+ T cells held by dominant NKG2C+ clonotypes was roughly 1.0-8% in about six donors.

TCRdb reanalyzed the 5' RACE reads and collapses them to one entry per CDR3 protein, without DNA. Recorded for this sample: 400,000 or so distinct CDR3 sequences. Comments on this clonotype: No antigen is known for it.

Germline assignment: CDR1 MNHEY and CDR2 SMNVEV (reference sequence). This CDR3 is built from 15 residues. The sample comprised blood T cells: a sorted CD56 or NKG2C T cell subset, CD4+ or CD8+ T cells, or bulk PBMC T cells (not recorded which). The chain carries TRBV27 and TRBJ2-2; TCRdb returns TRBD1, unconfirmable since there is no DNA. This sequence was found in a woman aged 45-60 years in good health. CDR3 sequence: CASSFRDKYTGELFF.